A selection of T cell receptor beta chains follows, all from one sample in a study of post-analysis software for immune sequencing data. TCRdb re-called the PCR reads through MiXCR, storing one row per CDR3 protein. The sample gives about half a million distinct CDR3 sequences, 30% to 40% of which show up once; around 6% is in the top ten. What was sequenced was blood. These TCRs come from a girl under 18 with multiple sclerosis. CDR3s include the opening cysteine and the closing phenylalanine or tryptophan. D genes are given only for firm matches. The listing skips clone size in some rows; elsewhere it reads once, few, many or a size class.

J gene | V gene | clone size | D gene | CDR3 DNA | CDR3 protein
TRBJ2-7 | TRBV5-1 | - | - | TGCGCCAGCTCTCTGACTCTGGGCCACGAGCAGTACTTC | CASSLTLGHEQYF
TRBJ2-1 | TRBV14 | few | TRBD1 | TGTGCCAGCAGCACAGGGGGCCCCTACAATGAGCAGTTCTTC | CASSTGGPYNEQFF
TRBJ1-5 | TRBV6-1 | few | - | TGTGCCAGCAGTGAGTACAGGGATCAGCCCCAGCATTTT | CASSEYRDQPQHF
TRBJ2-6 | TRBV20-1 | many | - | TGCAGTGCACACAGCTCTGGGGCCAACGTCCTGACTTTC | CSAHSSGANVLTF
TRBJ2-2 | TRBV20-1 | - | TRBD2 | TGCAGTGCTAGGCCAATGGCGGGGGGGAAGAACACCGGGGAGCTGTTTTTT | CSARPMAGGKNTGELFF
TRBJ2-6 | TRBV18 | - | - | TGTGCCAGCTCACCACAGCCCGGCCCGAGCTCTGGGGCCAACGTCCTGACTTTC | CASSPQPGPSSGANVLTF
TRBJ2-1 | TRBV20-1 | - | - | TGCAGTGCTAGTGATCCGGGACGGAGTCTGGAGCAGTTCTTC | CSASDPGRSLEQFF
TRBJ1-1 | TRBV20-1 | - | - | TGCAGTGCCCGGGGGCGGGTGAACACTGAAGCTTTCTTT | CSARGRVNTEAFF
TRBJ1-2 | TRBV7-2 | - | - | TGTGCCAGCAGCTTAGCGGGCCAGGGTTTGTATGGCTACACCTTC | CASSLAGQGLYGYTF
TRBJ2-3 | TRBV29-1 | - | TRBD2 | TGCAGCGCGGGGGGGCGCACAGATACGCAGTATTTT | CSAGGRTDTQYF
TRBJ2-7 | TRBV5-1 | - | TRBD1 | TGCGCCAGCAGCTTAGCCGGGACAGCCACTTACGAGCAGTACTTC | CASSLAGTATYEQYF
TRBJ1-5 | TRBV12-3/TRBV12-4 | few | TRBD1 | TGTGCCAGCAGACTACAGGGGACTTTCAATCAGCCCCAGCATTTT | CASRLQGTFNQPQHF
TRBJ2-1 | TRBV5-1 | - | TRBD1 | TGCGCCAGCAGCTTGGCCGGACAGGGGGGTGGTGAGCAGTTCTTC | CASSLAGQGGGEQFF
TRBJ1-6 | TRBV6-6 | - | - | TGTGCCAGCACCACAGGGATTAGTTCACCCCTCCACTTT | CASTTGISSPLHF
TRBJ1-2 | TRBV20-1 | - | - | TGCAGTGCTAGTATAGGAAACTATGGCTACACCTTC | CSASIGNYGYTF
TRBJ2-3 | TRBV5-4 | - | - | TGTGCCAGCAGCCCCCGGACCCCCGGGGCTTACACAGATAGGCAGTATTTT | CASSPRTPGAYTDRQYF
TRBJ1-5 | TRBV2 | few | - | TGTGCCAGCAGTGAGGAGGGGATGCAGCCCCAGCATTTT | CASSEEGMQPQHF
TRBJ2-3 | TRBV7-9 | - | TRBD2 | TGTGCCAGCAGCTTCGGGCTAGCGGGGAATACAGATACGCAGTATTTT | CASSFGLAGNTDTQYF
TRBJ1-2 | TRBV27 | - | - | TGTGCCAGCAGTACTTGGACTGAATATGGCTACACCTTC | CASSTWTEYGYTF
TRBJ1-1 | TRBV7-2 | few | - | TGTGCCAGCAGCATCCAAGGGGGAGTGAACACTGAAGCTTTCTTT | CASSIQGGVNTEAFF
TRBJ2-1 | TRBV20-1 | - | - | TGCAGTGCTAGAGGACTAGTCTCCTACAATGAGCAGTTCTTC | CSARGLVSYNEQFF
TRBJ1-2 | TRBV5-1 | - | TRBD1 | TGCGCCAGCAGCGACGGGGACAGGGTCTATGGCTACACCTTC | CASSDGDRVYGYTF
TRBJ1-5 | TRBV11-2 | - | TRBD1 | TGTGCCAGCAGCCCGGGACAGGGGGTATATAGCAATCAGCCCCAGCATTTT | CASSPGQGVYSNQPQHF
TRBJ2-5 | TRBV4-1 | - | TRBD2 | TGCGCCAGCAGCCACTCTCCTAGCGGCAGATTGCAAGAGACCCAGTACTTC | CASSHSPSGRLQETQYF
TRBJ2-5 | TRBV9 | few | - | TGTGCCAGCAGCGTTGGGCGGGGATCGGAGACCCAGTACTTC | CASSVGRGSETQYF
TRBJ1-2 | TRBV5-1 | - | TRBD1 | TGCGCCAGCAGCCGAGGAGGACAGGTTGACCTCGTGGGGTATGGCTACACCTTC | CASSRGGQVDLVGYGYTF
TRBJ1-5 | TRBV20-1 | - | - | TGCAGTGCTAGTAAAGGGGCATGGGGCAATCAGCCCCAGCATTTT | CSASKGAWGNQPQHF
TRBJ2-5 | TRBV29-1 | many | - | TGCAGCGTTGATTCCAGAAGTAAAGAGACCCAGTACTTC | CSVDSRSKETQYF
TRBJ2-5 | TRBV7-2 | few | TRBD2 | TGTGCCAGCAGCTTCGCTAGCGGGGTTGTAGAGACCCAGTACTTC | CASSFASGVVETQYF
TRBJ2-3 | TRBV5-1 | few | - | TGCGCCAGCAGTTTTGGGGCAGATACGCAGTATTTT | CASSFGADTQYF
TRBJ1-2 | TRBV4-2 | - | - | TGTGCCAGCAGCCAAGAGCCCAGCGGGGGGTCTGGCTACACCTTC | CASSQEPSGGSGYTF
TRBJ2-7 | TRBV12-3/TRBV12-4 | - | - | TGTGCCAGCAGTGATCCGGGACGGACTTCCTCCTACGAGCAGTACTTC | CASSDPGRTSSYEQYF
TRBJ1-2 | TRBV29-1 | - | - | TGCAGCGTTGAGGGCCCCAGAGGGATCGGCTACACCTTC | CSVEGPRGIGYTF
TRBJ1-2 | TRBV10-3 | many | - | TGTGCCATCAGTGAGGGAGACAGCACCTTAGGCTATGGCTACACCTTC | CAISEGDSTLGYGYTF
TRBJ2-3 | TRBV9 | - | TRBD2 | TGTGCCAGCAGCGTAAGGACTAGCTCAGATACGCAGTATTTT | CASSVRTSSDTQYF
TRBJ1-2 | TRBV25-1 | - | TRBD1 | TGTGCCAGCAGTGAAGCGACAGGGGATGGCTACACCTTC | CASSEATGDGYTF
TRBJ2-3 | TRBV7-2 | - | TRBD2 | TGCGCCAGCAGCTTGCAAGCGGGGGGGAGCACAGATACGCAGTATTTT | CASSLQAGGSTDTQYF
TRBJ2-7 | TRBV7-3 | many | - | TGTGCCAGCAGCTTGGGACATGGCTACGAGCAGTACTTC | CASSLGHGYEQYF
TRBJ2-6 | TRBV10-3 | - | TRBD1 | TGTGCCATCAGTGGACAGGGGGCCACTGGGGCCAACGTCCTGACTTTC | CAISGQGATGANVLTF
TRBJ2-5 | TRBV20-1 | - | TRBD2 | TGCAGTGCGCCCCCCGGACTAGCGGGGGGGCCGGAGGAGACCCAGTACTTC | CSAPPGLAGGPEETQYF
TRBJ2-5 | TRBV20-1 | - | - | TGCAGTGCTAGTAACACAAACCAAGAGACCCAGTACTTC | CSASNTNQETQYF
TRBJ1-1 | TRBV20-1 | - | - | TGCAGTGCTAGAGAGGCGGCGGTTACTGAAGCTTTCTTT | CSAREAAVTEAFF
TRBJ2-5 | TRBV2 | - | TRBD1 | TGTGCCAGCAGCCCAAATACAGGGGACGAAGAGACCCAGTACTTC | CASSPNTGDEETQYF
TRBJ2-7 | TRBV3-1 | few | - | TGTGCCAGCAGCCAGCTGGGGACCTACGAGCAGTACTTC | CASSQLGTYEQYF
TRBJ2-1 | TRBV20-1 | - | - | TGCAGTGCTAGAAACGCCCCTAACAATGAGCAGTTCTTC | CSARNAPNNEQFF
TRBJ2-5 | TRBV6-2/TRBV6-3 | - | - | TGTGCCACCCAACTAGGGGGGGCCCAAGAGACCCAGTACTTC | CATQLGGAQETQYF
TRBJ1-2 | TRBV9 | few | - | TGTGCCAGCAGCGTAAGAGGTAGAACAAGTCGAAACTATGGCTACACCTTC | CASSVRGRTSRNYGYTF
TRBJ2-5 | TRBV5-1 | many | TRBD2 | TGCGCCAGCAGCATGGGGACTAGCGGGTATCACCAAGAGACCCAGTACTTC | CASSMGTSGYHQETQYF
TRBJ1-1 | TRBV15 | few | TRBD1 | TGTGCCACCAGCTTACGACAGGGAGTCGCTGAAGCTTTCTTT | CATSLRQGVAEAFF
TRBJ2-7 | TRBV7-2 | - | - | TGTGCCAGCAGCACTACTACGGGTACACAGTACGAGCAGTACTTC | CASSTTTGTQYEQYF
TRBJ2-5 | TRBV13 | few | - | TGTGCCAGCAGCTTAGCGGGACCCCCCGTTCGGGAGACCCAGTACTTC | CASSLAGPPVRETQYF
TRBJ1-2 | TRBV19 | - | - | TGTGCCCATACCAAGGGATTAGGGTACGACGGCTACACCTTC | CAHTKGLGYDGYTF
TRBJ1-4 | TRBV2 | - | - | TGTGCCAGCAGGCGGGATCAAGCTAATGAAAAACTGTTTTTT | CASRRDQANEKLFF
TRBJ1-5 | TRBV12-3/TRBV12-4 | - | TRBD1 | TGTGCCAGCAGTTTTGGGTGGGACAGGTATAGCAATCAGCCCCAGCATTTT | CASSFGWDRYSNQPQHF
TRBJ1-2 | TRBV2 | - | - | TGTGCCAGCAGGGCTGCGGGACTCGGGCGGCGCTACACCTTC | CASRAAGLGRRYTF
TRBJ2-7 | TRBV20-1 | few | TRBD1 | TGCAGTGCTATTCCGGGACAGGGTACTTACGAGCAGTACTTC | CSAIPGQGTYEQYF
TRBJ2-2 | TRBV29-1 | few | - | TGCAGCGTTACTAGAACCCAGGGAACCGGGGAGCTGTTTTTT | CSVTRTQGTGELFF
TRBJ2-3 | TRBV5-1 | few | - | TGCGCCAGCAGCTTGGGGACTACCGGCACAGATACGCAGTATTTT | CASSLGTTGTDTQYF
TRBJ2-7 | TRBV29-1 | - | - | TGCAGCGTTGAAGATCCGCAGGCGGACGAGCAGTACTTC | CSVEDPQADEQYF